This T cell receptor (beta chain) was sequenced in a study of human T cells and chemical hapten exposure. Looking at the study overall: From small differences in pooled library volume came most of the variation in per-sample TCR yields.

CDR1 is SNHLY and CDR2 is FYNNEI in the germline V gene. V was pared by 7 bases and J by 0 bases, with 11 bases between. The CDR3 runs 14 residues. Time point here: patch test 1, 2 weeks after DPC sensitization. This sample's treatment: therapeutic diphenylcyclopropenone sensitization with weekly scalp DPC. A single record per CDR3 protein comes from TCRdb applying MiXCR to the RACE reads. The table has tens of thousands of distinct CDR3 sequences, over 9.5% seen once. V and J are TRBV2 and TRBJ2-3; weak D call: TRBD1 (6 bases). The source of this sequence is a man aged 35 to 55 with alopecia areata. Some clones in this sample may be carry-over from other donors' samples. The material sequenced was whole blood, taken in connection with sensitization to the hapten diphenylcyclopropenone (DPC). CDR3 in amino acids: CASIQGASTDTQYF. In nucleotides, the CDR3 is TGTGCCAGCATACAGGGAGCTAGCACAGATACGCAGTATTTT.